These 26 T cell receptor beta chains share one sample of origin, sequenced in a study of blood T cell repertoires in COVID-19. Some clones are missing from TCRdb's copy, which holds only in-frame ones; the method was immunoSEQ multiplex PCR. Of 95,000 to 120,000 clones listed, about 85% are singletons. The sample comprised peripheral blood. All receptors come from a woman aged 60 to 75 with COVID-19, enrolled during active disease.

The chain employs TRBV7-9 and TRBJ1-2; D is undetermined. The CDR3 loop spans 14 amino acids. Germline V CDR1 and CDR2: SEHNR, FQNEAQ (reference sequence). Deletions cut 4 bases from V and 7 bases from J, with 16 bases between. This chain's CDR3 is CASSYEGLSGGYTF. The CDR3 DNA follows: TGTGCCAGCAGCTATGAGGGCCTAAGTGGTGGCTACACCTTC.

This chain uses TRBV7-9 with TRBJ1-4; D unclear. The CDR3 totals 17 residues. Germline V gene sequence: CDR1 SEHNR, CDR2 FQNEAQ (reference sequence). V was cut by 0 bases and J by 4 bases, with 15 bases left in between. Here the CDR3 reads CASSLAFQKSVNEKLFF. In DNA form, the CDR3 reads TGTGCCAGCAGCTTAGCCTTTCAGAAAAGCGTTAATGAAAAACTGTTTTTT.

The rearrangement uses TRBV16 and TRBJ1-5; 7 nucleotides match TRBD1. Germline assignment: CDR1 KGHSY and CDR2 FQNENV. V was clipped by 2 bases and J by 5 bases; unmatched bases: 0. CDR3 length: 13 amino acids. The CDR3 loop reads CASSQTGDQPQHF. The CDR3 DNA follows: TGTGCCAGCAGCCAAACAGGGGATCAGCCCCAGCATTTT. Combining the CDR3 with reference TRBV16 and TRBJ1-5 gives the whole variable domain GEEVAQTPKHLVRGEGQKAKLYCAPIKGHSYVFWYQQVLKNEFKFLISFQNENVFDETGMPKERFSAKCLPNSPCSLEIQATKLEDSAVYFCASSQTGDQPQHFGDGTRLSIL.

The chain employs TRBV4-1 and TRBJ1-1; no clear D gene. Trimming stripped 0 bases from V and 3 bases from J, with 8 bases between. This CDR3 comprises 14 residues. Germline assignment: CDR1 MGHRA and CDR2 YSYEKL. The CDR3 loop is CASSQDSSYTEAFF. The DNA for the CDR3 is TGCGCCAGCAGCCAAGACTCGTCCTACACTGAAGCTTTCTTT.

The chain is built from TRBV18 and TRBJ2-2, with 8 bases fitting TRBD2. CDR3 length: 19 residues. Germline CDR1 is KGHSH and CDR2 is LQKENI. The junction had 9 bases not matched to a gene; V was cut back by 0 bases and J by 0 bases. The CDR3 DNA follows: TGTGCCAGCTCACCACCGTTTACCGGGGGGGGCCCGAACACCGGGGAGCTGTTTTTT. It translates to CASSPPFTGGGPNTGELFF.

The genes are TRBV7-8 and TRBJ2-7, with D maybe TRBD1 (5 bases). Germline CDR1 reads SGHVS; CDR2 reads FQNEAQ. With 0 bases removed from V and 0 bases from J, the gap between germline ends came to 12 bases. This CDR3 spans 16 amino acids. The DNA for the CDR3 is TGTGCCAGCAGCTTAGCGGTGGCAGGGCCCTCCTACGAGCAGTACTTC. This codes for CASSLAVAGPSYEQYF. The variable domain in full, completed from reference TRBV7-8 and TRBJ2-7, reads GAGVSQSPRYKVAKRGQDVALRCDPISGHVSLFWYQQALGQGPEFLTYFQNEAQLDKSGLPSDRFFAERPEGSVSTLKIQRTQQEDSAVYLCASSLAVAGPSYEQYFGPGTRLTVT.

This clone was found once. The gene calls are TRBV19 and TRBJ1-5; D remains ambiguous. The CDR3 is made up of 14 amino acids. V shed 6 bases and J shed 2 bases, with 11 bases lying between them. Germline CDR1 LNHDA, CDR2 SQIVND (reference sequence). The CDR3 spells CASSRGGGNQPQHF. CDR3 DNA: TGTGCCAGTAGCCGAGGAGGAGGCAATCAGCCCCAGCATTTT.

The chain uses TRBV4-1 and TRBJ1-2; 7 nucleotides agree with TRBD1. The ends lost 3 bases at V and 10 bases at J; junction bases unmatched: 14. Per germline, CDR1 MGHRA and CDR2 YSYEKL. This CDR3 is built from 15 residues. The CDR3 region has the DNA TGCGCCAGCAGCCAGGGTCTGGACAGGACTATGGCCTACACCTTC. This gives the protein CASSQGLDRTMAYTF.

This rearrangement joins TRBV7-3 to TRBJ2-3; 8 positions match TRBD1. After removal of 1 base from V and 1 base from J, the junction contained 1 base not matched to a gene. The length of the CDR3 is 15 residues. The germline gives CDR1 SGHTA, CDR2 FQGTGA. In nucleotides, the CDR3 is TGTGCCAGCAGCTTAAGACAGGGGCGCACAGATACGCAGTATTTT. Translated: CASSLRQGRTDTQYF.

The rearrangement joins TRBV5-1 to TRBJ2-1; TRBD2 matches at 9 bases. The junction had 4 bases not matched to a gene; V was cut back by 2 bases and J by 1 base. CDR1 and CDR2 from the germline V gene are SGHRS and YFSETQ. The CDR3 is made up of 16 amino acids. CDR3 protein: CASSFGTSRSYNEQFF. Here the CDR3 DNA reads TGCGCCAGCAGCTTTGGGACTAGCAGATCCTACAATGAGCAGTTCTTC.

The table lists this clone with a few counts. This chain links TRBV18 with TRBJ1-2, with 9 bases aligning to TRBD1. The CDR3 runs to 15 residues. Germline values: CDR1 KGHSH, CDR2 LQKENI. Trimming at V came to 6 bases and at J to 5 bases, leaving 10 bases not matched to a gene. The CDR3 nucleotides are TGTGCCAGCTCGTCCAACAGGGGGCCTGGATATGGCTACACCTTC. This gives the protein CASSSNRGPGYGYTF.

The V call is TRBV5-6, the J call TRBJ1-6; 8 nucleotides match TRBD1. The germline V gene encodes CDR1 SGHDT and CDR2 YYEEEE. This CDR3 is built from 14 residues. V lost 3 bases, J lost 9 bases, and 5 bases stayed unmatched. The CDR3 region is CASSSTGAGSPLHF. DNA for the CDR3: TGTGCCAGCAGCTCGACAGGGGCGGGTTCACCCCTCCACTTT.

This rearrangement joins TRBV3-1 (or the pseudogene TRBV3-2) to TRBJ2-2, with 9 bases lining up with TRBD2. The CDR3 length is 17 residues. Germline CDR1 is LGHDT and CDR2 is YNNKEL (reference sequence). Trimming at V came to 0 bases and at J to 7 bases, leaving 9 bases not matched to a gene. The CDR3 here is CASSQDGSSGVYGELFF. The DNA of the CDR3 is TGTGCCAGCAGCCAAGATGGGTCTAGCGGGGTGTACGGGGAGCTGTTTTTT.

This clone was found a few times. The chain uses TRBV18 and TRBJ2-3; 10 nucleotides match TRBD2. The trim removed 6 bases at V and 1 base at J, leaving 13 bases unmatched. The CDR3 has 18 amino acids. Germline V gives CDR1 KGHSH, CDR2 LQKENI. The chain's CDR3 is CASSPNSGGPIRTDTQYF. The CDR3 nucleotides are TGTGCCAGCTCGCCAAATAGCGGGGGGCCGATCCGCACAGATACGCAGTATTTT. Based on the CDR3 plus reference TRBV18 and TRBJ2-3, the full variable domain is NAGVMQNPRHLVRRRGQEARLRCSPMKGHSHVYWYRQLPEEGLKFMVYLQKENIIDESGMPKERFSAEFPKEGPSILRIQQVVRGDSAAYFCASSPNSGGPIRTDTQYFGPGTRLTVL.

The J gene is TRBJ2-4, the V gene TRBV5-5; D remains unclear. The CDR3 has 17 amino acids. The germline V and J ends were trimmed by 1 base and 5 bases, with 19 bases remaining between them. Per germline, CDR1 SGHKS and CDR2 YYEKEE (reference sequence). CDR3 sequence: CASSLRVSAARQNIQYF. The CDR3 DNA reads TGTGCCAGCAGCTTGAGAGTCTCGGCAGCGCGGCAAAACATTCAGTACTTC.

This sequence joins TRBV27 and TRBJ2-7; 9 nucleotides align to TRBD1. CDR1 is MNHEY, CDR2 SMNVEV, per germline (reference sequence). The CDR3 has 13 residues. The ends lost 5 bases at V and 7 bases at J; junction bases unmatched: 6. This chain's CDR3 is CASSVWTGEEQYF. CDR3 bases: TGTGCCAGCAGTGTTTGGACAGGGGAAGAGCAGTACTTC.

The rearrangement uses TRBV6-5 and TRBJ2-3; D gene ambiguous. Germline CDR1 MNHEY, CDR2 SVGAGI. This CDR3 has 13 amino acids. Trimming stripped 7 bases from V and 3 bases from J, with 11 bases between. The CDR3 region has the DNA TGTGCCAGCACCGAACAGCTTACAGATACGCAGTATTTT. Protein sequence: CASTEQLTDTQYF.

This clone was found once. The chain couples TRBV2 to TRBJ2-4; TRBD1 matches at 9 bases. Per germline, CDR1 SNHLY and CDR2 FYNNEI. This CDR3 is 14 amino acids long. V lost 9 bases and J lost 0; bases outside the gene matches: 3. Written as DNA, the CDR3 is TGTGCCAGAGGACAGGGGATAGCCAAAAACATTCAGTACTTC. Its translation: CARGQGIAKNIQYF. Looking up the rest from reference TRBV2 and TRBJ2-4 gives the full variable domain: EPEVTQTPSHQVTQMGQEVILRCVPISNHLYFYWYRQILGQKVEFLVSFYNNEISEKSEIFDDQFSVERPDGSNFTLKIRSTKLEDSAMYFCARGQGIAKNIQYFGAGTRLSVL.

V usage is TRBV6-5 and J usage is TRBJ1-3; possibly TRBD1 for D (5 bases). V dropped 10 bases and J dropped 3 bases, with 16 bases sitting between them. The germline gives CDR1 MNHEY, CDR2 SVGAGI. This CDR3 has 14 amino acids. CDR3 protein: CATQGRSGGNTIYF. CDR3 nucleotide sequence: TGTGCCACTCAGGGCAGGTCTGGTGGAAACACCATATATTTT.

V is TRBV6-1 and J is TRBJ1-5; D perhaps matches TRBD1 (6 bases). Germline lookup yields CDR1 MNHNS and CDR2 SASEGT. V was shortened by 3 bases and J by 9 bases, with 15 bases between the two germline ends. The CDR3 covers 14 residues. CDR3 bases: TGTGCCAGCAGTGATGCTCAGGGGTTGCGGCCCCAGCATTTT. Translated, it gives CASSDAQGLRPQHF.

The rearrangement uses TRBV27 and TRBJ2-7; TRBD1 agrees at 7 bases. This CDR3 is 15 amino acids long. Germline V gene sequence: CDR1 MNHEY, CDR2 SMNVEV (reference sequence). Germline trimming cut 5 bases from V and 7 bases from J; bases unmatched to any gene: 14. The CDR3 loop reads CASSDGTALFMEQYF. CDR3 DNA: TGTGCCAGCAGTGATGGGACAGCCCTGTTTATGGAGCAGTACTTC.

Concerning this clone: In the same sample, other DNA sequences code for this CDR3. This rearrangement joins TRBV4-1 to TRBJ2-2, with TRBD2 as a possible D gene (5 bases). The CDR3 contains 15 residues. Germline V gene lookup returns CDR1 MGHRA and CDR2 YSYEKL. The V end lost 0 bases, the J end lost 4 bases, and 9 bases lay between the germline ends. In nucleotides, the CDR3 is TGCGCCAGCAGCCAAGAAACTAGGAGCACCGGGGAGCTGTTTTTT. The encoded protein is CASSQETRSTGELFF.

This clone was seen a few times. J is TRBJ2-3 and V is TRBV6-2 or TRBV6-3; D may be TRBD1 (6 bases). The germline V gene has CDR1 MNHEY and CDR2 SVGEGT. V was trimmed by 4 bases and J by 2 bases, leaving 25 bases between them. The CDR3 spans 19 residues. The CDR3 spells CASSLVVRGKARVTDTQYF. CDR3 DNA: TGTGCCAGCAGTTTGGTTGTTAGGGGGAAGGCCCGGGTCACAGATACGCAGTATTTT.

Concerning this clone itself: This sample includes further DNA sequences coding for the same CDR3. The CDR3 is CAISELQETQYF. DNA of the CDR3: TGTGCCATCAGTGAGCTCCAAGAGACCCAGTACTTC. The rearrangement links TRBV10-3 to TRBJ2-5, with D unclear. This CDR3 is 12 amino acids long. The V end was cut by 2 bases, the J end by 1 base, with 2 bases between. Germline CDR1 and CDR2: ENHRY and SYGVKD.

The chain carries TRBV30 and TRBJ1-5, with unresolved D. Germline CDR1 GTSNPN, CDR2 SVGIG (reference sequence). Trimming left V 1 base short and J 3 bases short, with 13 bases between. The CDR3 has 15 amino acids. CDR3 DNA: TGTGCCTGGAGTGGTGGCGAGGCATCCAATCAGCCCCAGCATTTT. This gives the protein CAWSGGEASNQPQHF.

V is TRBV7-9 and J is TRBJ1-1; no firm D call. CDR1 is SEHNR and CDR2 is FQNEAQ in the germline V gene (reference sequence). The CDR3 totals 14 residues. Trimming shortened V by 5 bases and J by 0 bases, and 10 bases separated the two germline ends. This CDR3 is CASSGGGMNTEAFF. Here the CDR3 DNA reads TGTGCCAGCAGCGGCGGAGGCATGAACACTGAAGCTTTCTTT. The full variable domain, with the rest looked up from reference TRBV7-9 and TRBJ1-1, is DTGVSQNPRHKITKRGQNVTFRCDPISEHNRLYWYRQTLGQGPEFLTYFQNEAQLEKSRLLSDRFSAERPKGSFSTLEIQRTEQGDSAMYLCASSGGGMNTEAFFGQGTRLTVV.